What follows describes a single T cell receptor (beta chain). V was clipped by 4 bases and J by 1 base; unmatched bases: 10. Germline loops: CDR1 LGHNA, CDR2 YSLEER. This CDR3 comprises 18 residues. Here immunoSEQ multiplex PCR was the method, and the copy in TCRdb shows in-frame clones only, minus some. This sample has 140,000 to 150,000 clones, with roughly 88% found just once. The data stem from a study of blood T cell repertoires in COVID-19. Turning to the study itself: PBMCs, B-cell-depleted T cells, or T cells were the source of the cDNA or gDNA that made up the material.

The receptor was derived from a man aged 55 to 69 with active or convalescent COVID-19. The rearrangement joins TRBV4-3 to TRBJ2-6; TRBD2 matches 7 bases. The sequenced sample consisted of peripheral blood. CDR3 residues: CASSRAGAGFSGANVLTF. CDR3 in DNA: TGCGCCAGCAGCCGGGCGGGAGCGGGCTTTTCTGGGGCCAACGTCCTGACTTTC.